The T cell receptor beta chain described here comes from a study of cytomegalovirus exposure and HLA in healthy donors. Across the whole study: The 90 to 150 validation repertoires were produced on the same platform as the 500 to 800 repertoires of the first cohort. This was reported in a later analysis. General observations from the study: The classifier was said to identify cytomegalovirus status with high specificity and sensitivity. Researchers counted 180 or so TCR beta chains as cytomegalovirus-associated.

This clone appeared once. Its antigen is not identified. Assay: immunoSEQ multiplex PCR; the TCRdb copy retains only in-frame clones and omits some. Of 260,000 or so clones in the sample, just under 90% were seen once. The sequenced sample consisted of PBMCs. The receptor's source is a young man in good health and CMV-seronegative.

The CDR3 is CASSIPQGPRFDYGYTF. The CDR3 DNA sequence: TGTGCCAGTAGTATCCCCCAGGGCCCTCGATTTGACTATGGCTACACCTTC. The chain uses TRBV19 and TRBJ1-2; weak D call: TRBD1 (5 bases). This CDR3 region has 17 residues. Germline loops: CDR1 LNHDA, CDR2 SQIVND (reference sequence). Trimming cost V 3 bases and J 3 bases, with 20 bases left between them.